One T cell receptor (beta chain) is described in this entry. Its antigen is still unknown. Per-base qualities were not stored, and no clone one base away is much larger. The germline V gene gives CDR1 as LGHNT and CDR2 as FRNRAP. The CDR3 has 15 amino acids, counting the end cysteine and phenylalanine. This entry keeps only the CDR3 DNA: 45 bases, framed from base 1. V is cut by 6 bases and J by 0 bases, and the space between the germline ends is 14 bases. Receptors were amplified or captured by the immunoSEQ multiplex PCR assay. The multiplex PCR relied on a mix of 60 forward primers for TCR Vbeta segments and 13 reverse primers for TCR Jbeta segments. The CDR3 region of rearranged TCR beta genes was amplified from genomic DNA with a multiplex PCR assay. On the Illumina HiSeq System, the amplified TCR beta libraries were sequenced as 87-base-pair reads. The original pipeline was this. A later analysis counted tens of millions of unique TCR beta chains across the approximately 700 repertoires, and 9.5 million to 11 million of these chains were shared by at least two donors. A nearest-neighbor algorithm error-corrected the raw reads and collapsed the reads into unique sequences, merging closely related sequences to remove PCR and sequencing errors. CDR3 sequences were aligned to IMGT reference sequences to assign V, D and J gene segments. For a sequence to be retained, at least a six-nucleotide match to both a V gene segment and a J gene segment was required. A rearrangement counted as productive if the CDR3 had no stop codons and remained in frame with V and J, and every other rearrangement counted as non-productive. CDR3 was defined according to IMGT convention as the region running from the second conserved V-encoded cysteine to the conserved J-encoded phenylalanine. Sequences without an unambiguous match to a single V gene segment were excluded from the earlier analysis of several hundred of the donors. An earlier analysis of 500 to 600 of the donors classified V segments as functional when productive rearrangements were above 56.7% and as segregating when the standard deviation between donors was above 5%. A statistical classification framework was developed to diagnose cytomegalovirus status using the catalog of TCR beta chain sequences. A later analysis assigned V and J genes by comparing TCR nucleotide sequences with IMGT/GENE-DB human TR gene sequences. The TCRdist pipeline was used in a later analysis to assign CDR3 sequences and most-parsimonious VDJ recombination scenarios. In a later analysis, every TCR beta chain was defined by the combination of its CDR3 amino acid sequence and its V-gene family, and reads without a unique V-gene family were dropped. In a later analysis, fewer than 600 highly shared, low-generation-probability nucleotide sequences were removed to address suspected cross-contamination and a sequencing artifact. In a later analysis, a clonal expansion index was calculated for each public chain from normalized within-repertoire ranks of inferred template counts. In a later analysis, generation probabilities were computed with a VDJ recombination model fitted to out-of-frame rearrangements, and the resulting probabilities were checked against IGoR. In a later analysis, TCR-TCR, TCR-HLA and TCR-CMV co-occurrence was scored with hypergeometric tests, and a repertoire-size bias correction was applied to TCR pairs. A later analysis estimated false discovery rates by permuting HLA or CMV assignments 20 times. A later analysis grouped co-occurring TCRs with DBSCAN, adding TCRdist sequence similarity when clustering within HLA-allele-positive subsets. For co-occurrence clustering, repertoires with fewer than 30,000 or more than 120,000 public chains were excluded, along with four or five repertoires with anomalous nucleotide sharing. In its TCRdb copy, this immuneACCESS table keeps in-frame sequences only and misses some clones. Where compared with another copy, unresolved V genes explain less than half of these, and the others have no known cause. Clone size and the V and J calls come from that table; the DNA yielded D and trimming. Present in this sample are approximately 150,000 clones, about three quarters of which were seen just once. 1.4% of the sample goes to the ten largest clones.

The data stem from a study of cytomegalovirus exposure and HLA in healthy donors (dated by TCRdb to the late 2010s). Notes on the research overall: According to an earlier analysis of several hundred of the donors, 150 million to 200 million T cells yielded 100 million or so unique TCR beta sequences and roughly 280 Gb of sequence data. An early release that covered about 600 HLA-typed donors contained approximately 300 gigabases of sequencing data and about 93 million unique TCR sequences. Among the approximately 400 genotyped donors, under 90% belonged to the genetic ancestry cluster associated with self-reported Caucasian donors. The study was designed to test whether signatures of past pathogen exposure could be identified by cataloging public T cell receptors. Using immunosequencing, the study profiled T cell repertoires from about 620 subjects and related those repertoires to cytomegalovirus serostatus. Besides the first cohort of under 700 subjects, a separate validation cohort made up of 120 different subjects was used. To predict cytomegalovirus infection status, the study brought together high-throughput TCR immunosequencing, statistical association of individual TCRs with disease status, and machine learning. A later analysis re-analyzed previously published TCR beta repertoires from roughly 690 donors and added high-resolution HLA genotyping to study TCR occurrence patterns. The later analysis used no new phenotypic data to find candidate immune exposures, relying instead on TCR beta sequences and their occurrence across donors. To decide whether each TCR beta V gene segment behaved as functional or pseudogenic, an earlier analysis of several hundred of the donors relied on high-throughput TCR beta sequencing. Alongside the repertoire data, information on donor age, sex, ethnicity and CMV serostatus was compiled. A later genetic analysis took genome-wide SNP genotypes for about three fifths of the 666 donors and used that subset as a discovery cohort. All discovery cohort repertoires had been generated on a single sequencing platform. HLA typing included class I and class II loci at four-digit resolution. The number of donors typed differed by locus, with roughly 629-640 for A, B, C, DRB1 and DQB1, more than 500 for DQA1, 600 to 610 for DPA1, and approximately 470 for DPB1. Several DR-DQ haplotypes were handled as single units for association and clustering because linkage in the cohort was strong. Among around 400 genotyped donors of the cohort, an average of about 220,000 unique TCR beta nucleotide sequences was sequenced per donor, of which about 19% were non-productive.

Broader findings and caveats from the paper: According to a later genetic analysis, donors in an Asian-associated ancestry cluster had fewer N-insertions in productive TCRs than the approximately 670-donor mean. In vitro tests confirmed that a few of the cytomegalovirus-associated TCR beta chains recognize cytomegalovirus antigens. Because HLA typing was missing for some donors at each locus, association tests included only the typed subset. Linkage disequilibrium might explain the correlated functional status among segregating V segments, but an unknown experimental factor could not be excluded. In a later analysis, TCR association rates were found to vary across HLA loci, with the most associated TCRs seen for DRB1 alleles and the fewest for HLA-C alleles. The classifier was reported to diagnose cytomegalovirus status with high specificity and sensitivity in both the original and validation cohorts. A further reported finding was that TCR beta sequences accurately predicted the HLA-A and HLA-B alleles for most subjects in the first cohort. Seventeen rarely observed V segments, including chromosome 9 orphons, were excluded from the earlier analysis of several hundred of the donors because counts were too low. The sequencing pipeline was judged likely to have produced a cluster of highly shared sequence variants as a technical artifact. The presence/absence analyses assumed that sequencing depth was roughly uniform across donors, and that assumption may not be true. A later analysis associated 16,951 TCR beta sequences with specific HLA alleles at a false discovery rate of 0.05. According to a later analysis, parvovirus B19, influenza, CMV and Epstein-Barr virus appeared linked to several top co-occurrence clusters. An earlier analysis of approximately 540 of the donors showed that most TCR beta V segments appeared in productive rearrangements either about 87% or about 30% of the time, which broadly matched IMGT annotations. According to a later analysis, most CMV-associated TCR beta chains appeared to be HLA-restricted, and the HLA associations seemed to be driven largely by CMV exposure. A later genetic analysis associated a missense DCLRE1C variant with V-gene and J-gene trimming of TCR beta chains, and an independent cohort replicated the association. While some public TCRs were present in many individuals, most TCR sequences turned up only very rarely across donors. Assigning TCR associations to individual alleles was difficult when HLA alleles, especially DR and DQ, strongly co-occurred. The cohort was sequenced for TCR beta chains only, and without alpha or paired-chain data the features that could be detected were limited. In the study, roughly 160 TCR beta chains were listed as associated with cytomegalovirus. The 87-base-pair reads could not distinguish some IMGT-functional V segments, including TRBV6-2 and TRBV6-3, so those segments were excluded. For the cohort, immune exposure information was limited to CMV serostatus. In a later analysis, HLA-associated TCR beta chains showed more clonal expansion and lower generation probabilities than non-associated chains that were equally common. The authors suggested that the approach could potentially be extended to other disease states and immunological phenotypes.

The cohort consisted of 666 healthy bone marrow donors. At the time of sampling, every cohort member was nominally healthy, though immune exposures that went unrecorded were likely present. The donor was CMV seropositive and was included in the group of 250 to 300 seropositive cohort members. A peripheral blood sample was provided by each donor, and peripheral blood mononuclear cells were used for TCR beta sequencing. The Qiagen DNeasy Blood Extraction Kit was used to extract genomic DNA from the blood cell samples. Recombination connected TRBV12-5 to TRBJ1-1, with the D gene too uncertain to name. This sequence was found in a woman aged 30 to 39 in good health and CMV-seropositive. The sample comprised PBMCs. The DNA is as follows: TGTGCTAGTGGGGCCCGCGGCTTCATGAACACTGAAGCTTTCTTT. The encoded protein is CASGARGFMNTEAFF.